This TCR beta chain came from a study of T cell responses to AZD1222 COVID-19 vaccine (dated by TCRdb to about 2021). Some background on the complete study: AZD1222 recipients with second doses at about 4 weeks or about 12 weeks were pooled, because spike-specific TCR depth and breadth did not differ between schedules. A total of 233 trial participants underwent TCR sequencing, of whom about 210 had received two doses of AZD1222 and roughly 26 had received two doses of the MenACWY control vaccine. Enrollment into the trials was organized by age into subgroups of 18-55, 56-69 and 70-plus years, and those subgroups contained roughly 160, 29 and 62 TCR-sequenced participants, respectively.

The germline V gene (reference sequence) gives CDR1 as MNHEY and CDR2 as SMNVEV. Trimming at the junction amounts to 7 bases on V and 0 bases on J, and the germline ends lie 14 bases apart. Taken from cysteine to phenylalanine, the CDR3 has 15 residues. Only the CDR3 DNA stays, 45 bases, in frame from base 1. Worth noting for this clone: It lacks a known antigen. There are no base qualities to consult, and no much larger clone falls within one base.

The CDR3 regions of human TCRbeta chains were analyzed by immunosequencing. The paper's data handling went like this. Repertoire TCRs were matched against a reference library of SARS-CoV-2-specific TCRs generated with the MIRA antigen-specificity platform. Breadth was defined as the fraction of unique TCRs that were SARS-CoV-2-associated. Depth was defined as the fraction of total T cells that were SARS-CoV-2-associated. Using the MIRA data, each spike-specific TCR was assigned both to the spike region to which the TCR was reactive and to a CD4 or CD8 class. Log10-transformed breadth and depth values were compared by one-way ANOVA with Sidak's multiple comparisons tests. The source is immuneACCESS, and TCRdb retained only in-frame sequences with V and J called. Part of the clones is not carried over; for the studies checked, unresolved V genes explain less than half of this, and the remainder is unexplained. That table is the source of V, J and clone size, and D and trimming were worked out from the DNA. This sample is represented by 150,000 or so clones; roughly nine tenths of them were singletons. The ten biggest clones cover less than 3% of the sample.

The intended sense of this specimen's time point label: baseline before first vaccination. Samples from vaccinated people were obtained from the UK trials COV001 and COV002, which included a single-blind randomized controlled phase 2/3 trial of AZD1222 (ChAdOx1 nCoV-19) in healthy adults. For TCRbeta chain sequencing, PBMC samples from trial participants were taken at day 0 and at day 28 after the second dose. Study-level results and caveats: The whole spike protein was spanned by vaccine-associated CD4 TCRs, and dominant responses were seen in regions 160-218 and 743-854. Participants were mostly white British, with more females than males. The authors suggested clonal diversity may have been underestimated. Only six AZD1222 recipients were SARS-CoV-2 seropositive at baseline, limiting conclusions about previously exposed vaccinees. Because no day 14 peak-response samples were available, repertoires were characterized only after the peak T cell response. Nearly half of unique spike-specific TCRs reportedly recognized epitopes outside regions mutated in the B.1.351 and B.1.1.7 variants. The 56-69-year group was small, and its depth increase did not reach significance, likely because of low power. A significant rise in spike-specific TCR breadth and depth was observed after two AZD1222 doses relative to day 0 and relative to MenACWY recipients.

The sequence came from an adult in good health. The sample here was peripheral blood, taken on day 0 of AZD1222 vaccination. This receptor chain uses TRBV27 and TRBJ2-3; TRBD1 is perhaps the D gene, given 6 matching bases. The CDR3 is CASTPIGGSTDTQYF. DNA sequence: TGTGCCAGCACCCCTATAGGGGGTAGCACAGATACGCAGTATTTT.